These T cell receptor beta chains were read from a single sample in a study of blood T cell repertoires in COVID-19. Measured with immunoSEQ multiplex PCR; TCRdb has only the in-frame clones, and not every one. The data show roughly 16,000 clones, over 75% seen once. Sequenced: peripheral blood. The receptors shown here come from a human donor in a cohort sampled during active COVID-19. Both conserved end residues are part of each CDR3. The D gene is left open where the match is weak. Some rows mark clone size as missing; the rest say once, few, many or name a class of expanded clone.

j_gene | abundance | v_gene | d_gene | CDR3nt | CDR3aa
TRBJ2-7 | . | TRBV4-1 | TRBD2 | TGCGCCAGCAGCCAAGGGGCACGGGGGGTCAACGAGCAGTACTTC | CASSQGARGVNEQYF
TRBJ1-4 | . | TRBV4-3 | TRBD1 | TGCGCCAGCAGCCCGACAGGGGGCCATGAAAAACTGTTTTTT | CASSPTGGHEKLFF
TRBJ2-7 | . | TRBV2 | . | TGTGCCAGCACCAACCCGGGAGTGGAGACCTACGAGCAGTACTTC | CASTNPGVETYEQYF
TRBJ2-5 | . | TRBV4-2 | TRBD1 | TGTGCCAGCAGCCTCGGGACAGGGAAGGAGGAGACCCAGTACTTC | CASSLGTGKEETQYF
TRBJ2-5 | . | TRBV6-5 | TRBD2 | TGTGCCAGCAGCGGGACTAGAGGGGAGACCCAGTACTTC | CASSGTRGETQYF
TRBJ2-1 | . | TRBV7-3 | TRBD2 | TGTGCCAGCAGCGTTACCGGGGTGCGGGAGTACTACAATGAGCAGTTCTTC | CASSVTGVREYYNEQFF
TRBJ2-5 | . | TRBV15 | . | TGTGCCACTTGGGGCCGGTTTCAAGAGACCCAGTACTTC | CATWGRFQETQYF
TRBJ2-7 | . | TRBV6-5 | TRBD2 | TGTGCCAGCAGTTACTCCGGACTAGCGGGAGGAGGAGAGCAGTACTTC | CASSYSGLAGGGEQYF
TRBJ2-1 | . | TRBV28 | TRBD1 | TGTGCCAGCAGTTTCCCCCGCCGACCGTCAACAGGGGGCTCCTACAATGAGCAGTTCTTC | CASSFPRRPSTGGSYNEQFF
TRBJ2-5 | . | TRBV4-2 | TRBD2 | TGTGCCAGCAGCCAAGATACCGGGAGGGAAGAGACCCAGTACTTC | CASSQDTGREETQYF
TRBJ2-1 | few | TRBV3-1/TRBV3-2 | . | TGTGCCAGCTTCAGTGGACTCCCCCGGAATGAGCAGTTCTTC | CASFSGLPRNEQFF
TRBJ2-7 | few | TRBV19 | . | TGTGCCAGTAGTATAGGGAAAGGGACAAGCTCCTACGAGCAGTACTTC | CASSIGKGTSSYEQYF
TRBJ1-2 | . | TRBV11-2 | . | TGTGCCAGCAGCTTGAACGGCTATGGCTACACCTTC | CASSLNGYGYTF
TRBJ2-3 | once | TRBV28 | . | TGTGCCAGCAGTTACCCGGGATTACATACGCAGTATTTT | CASSYPGLHTQYF
TRBJ1-2 | once | TRBV2 | TRBD1 | TGTGCCACTGCCGGGACAGGGGTAGATGGCTACACCTTC | CATAGTGVDGYTF
TRBJ2-1 | . | TRBV4-2 | TRBD1 | TGTGCCAGCAGCCAAGATTTGCAGGGGGTGGGTGAGCAGTTCTTC | CASSQDLQGVGEQFF
TRBJ1-2 | . | TRBV21-1 | . | TGTGCCAGCAGCACCCGACAGGGGAACTATGGCTACACCTTC | CASSTRQGNYGYTF
TRBJ2-5 | . | TRBV2 | TRBD1 | TGTGCCAGCACCAGGACAGGGCAAGAGACCCAGTACTTC | CASTRTGQETQYF
TRBJ2-7 | . | TRBV3-1/TRBV3-2 | . | TGTGCCAGCAGCCAAGACAGGGACATGAACGAGCAGTACTTC | CASSQDRDMNEQYF
TRBJ2-7 | . | TRBV6-5 | . | TGTGCCAGCAGTCAACTAGCCAATCCTTACGAGCAGTACTTC | CASSQLANPYEQYF
TRBJ1-2 | . | TRBV27 | . | TGTGCCAGCAGTTTATCGGGCGCGGGGGTGGGTTATGGCTACACCTTC | CASSLSGAGVGYGYTF
TRBJ2-7 | . | TRBV5-5 | . | TGTGCCAGCAGCTTGCGGGGGGCCGACGAGCAGTACTTC | CASSLRGADEQYF
TRBJ2-5 | . | TRBV3-1/TRBV3-2 | TRBD2 | TGTGCCAGCAGCCTACCCGGGACTAGCGGGGGGGAGACCCAGTACTTC | CASSLPGTSGGETQYF
TRBJ2-7 | . | TRBV5-1 | TRBD1 | TGCGCCAGCAGCTTGCCCTTAACAGGGGATCAGCGGTCCTACGAGCAGTACTTC | CASSLPLTGDQRSYEQYF
TRBJ2-3 | . | TRBV27 | TRBD2 | TGTGCCAGCAGTTTCCGACTAGCGGCCGGAACTTACACAGATACGCAGTATTTT | CASSFRLAAGTYTDTQYF
TRBJ2-7 | . | TRBV11-3 | TRBD2 | TGTGCCAGCAGCTTAGTGAGGGGAGGGGAGCAGTACTTC | CASSLVRGGEQYF
TRBJ2-1 | . | TRBV5-1 | . | TGCGCCAGCAGCTTGGAGTGGAGGGACAATGAGCAGTTCTTC | CASSLEWRDNEQFF
TRBJ2-1 | . | TRBV6-5 | . | TGTGCCAGCAGCCTAGTGGTGGATGAGCAGTTCTTC | CASSLVVDEQFF
TRBJ2-2 | . | TRBV9 | TRBD1 | TGTGCCAGCAGCGCCCGACAGGGGGGCACCGGGGAGCTGTTTTTT | CASSARQGGTGELFF
TRBJ2-2 | . | TRBV18 | . | TGTGCCAGCTCACCGACCAGGGATACCGGGGAGCTGTTTTTT | CASSPTRDTGELFF
TRBJ2-5 | once | TRBV3-1/TRBV3-2 | TRBD2 | TGTGCCAGCAGCCCCTTAGCGGGAGTGCGGGAGACCCAGTACTTC | CASSPLAGVRETQYF
TRBJ2-6 | . | TRBV30 | . | TGTGCCTGGCTACTCGGGGTACCTGGGGCCAACGTCCTGACTTTC | CAWLLGVPGANVLTF
TRBJ2-3 | . | TRBV29-1 | TRBD1 | TGCAGCGTTGAAGAAGATGTAGGGAACAGGGGGGATTATACGCAGTATTTT | CSVEEDVGNRGDYTQYF
TRBJ1-4 | . | TRBV6-1 | . | TGTGCCAGCAGTGACGACAGCCGCACAACTAATGAAAAACTGTTTTTT | CASSDDSRTTNEKLFF
TRBJ1-6 | medium-sized | TRBV9 | . | TGTGCCAGCAGCGTACGGTCGAATTCACCCCTCCACTTT | CASSVRSNSPLHF
TRBJ2-3 | few | TRBV20-1 | TRBD1 | TGCAGTGCTAGTAAAGGACAGGGGACAGATACGCAGTATTTT | CSASKGQGTDTQYF
TRBJ1-6 | few | TRBV6-5 | TRBD1 | TGTGCCAGCAGTTACCAGGGACAGAATTCACCCCTCCACTTT | CASSYQGQNSPLHF
TRBJ2-7 | . | TRBV10-3 | . | TGTGCCACCTTCGCCGGATCTAGGCAGTACTTC | CATFAGSRQYF
TRBJ1-5 | few | TRBV4-2 | TRBD1 | TGTGCCAGCAGCCAAGACAGGGGGAAGCAGCCCCAGCATTTT | CASSQDRGKQPQHF
TRBJ2-5 | . | TRBV10-3 | . | TGTGCCATCATGGAACAGGGAGAGGAGACCCAGTACTTC | CAIMEQGEETQYF
TRBJ2-6 | few | TRBV19 | TRBD1 | TGTGCCAGTAGTCGACAGGGAACCGGGGCCAACGTCCTGACTTTC | CASSRQGTGANVLTF
TRBJ2-2 | . | TRBV7-9 | . | TGTGCCAGCAGCTTAGGGCTGGTGGAGGGCACCGGGGAGCTGTTTTTT | CASSLGLVEGTGELFF
TRBJ1-1 | once | TRBV28 | TRBD1 | TGTGCCAGCAGTTTGAACAGGGGGCCCGCTGAAGCTTTCTTT | CASSLNRGPAEAFF
TRBJ2-1 | . | TRBV5-4 | TRBD1 | TGTGCCAGCAGCCCACCGGGACAGAGAAAGCACAATGAGCAGTTCTTC | CASSPPGQRKHNEQFF
TRBJ2-7 | . | TRBV6-1 | TRBD2 | TGTGCCAGCAGTGAGACTAGCGGGAGCTCCTACGAGCAGTACTTC | CASSETSGSSYEQYF
TRBJ1-2 | . | TRBV6-2/TRBV6-3 | TRBD1 | TGTGCCAGCAGCGGGACAGAGGAGAGTAAGGCCTTC | CASSGTEESKAF